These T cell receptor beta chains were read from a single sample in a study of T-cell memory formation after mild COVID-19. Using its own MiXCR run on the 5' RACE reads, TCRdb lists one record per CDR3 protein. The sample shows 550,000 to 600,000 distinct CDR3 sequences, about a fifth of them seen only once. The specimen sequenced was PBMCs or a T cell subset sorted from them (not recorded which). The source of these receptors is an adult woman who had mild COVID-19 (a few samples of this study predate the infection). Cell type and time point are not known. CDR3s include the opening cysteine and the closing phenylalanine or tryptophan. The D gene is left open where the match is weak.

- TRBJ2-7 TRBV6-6 CASTPSQLIYEQYF
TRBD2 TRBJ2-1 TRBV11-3 CASRAVAGGSHEQFF
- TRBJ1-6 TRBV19 CASHDRYNSPLHF
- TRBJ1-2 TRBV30 CAWSSRGFYGYTF
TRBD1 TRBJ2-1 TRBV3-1 CASSQQGARNEQFF
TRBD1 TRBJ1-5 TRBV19 CASSQGTGGFIGQPQHF
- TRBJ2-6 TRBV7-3 CASRRDSGSGANVLTF
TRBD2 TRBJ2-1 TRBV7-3 CASSQGSRGGIDEQFF
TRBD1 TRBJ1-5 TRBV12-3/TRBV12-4 CASRRQGSQPQHF
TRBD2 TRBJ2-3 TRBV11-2 CASSLDVSGRPRAPTDTQYF
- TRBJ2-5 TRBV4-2 CASSQGKPPGEETQYF
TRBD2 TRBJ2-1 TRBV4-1 CASSPTFTSGGAFEQFF
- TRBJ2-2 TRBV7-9 CASSHGQNTGELFF
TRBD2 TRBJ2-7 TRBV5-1 CASSLILAGGRNEQYF
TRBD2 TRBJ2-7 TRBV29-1 CSVEEGGTYEQYF
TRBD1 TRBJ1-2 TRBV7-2 CASSLLAGQGYGYTF
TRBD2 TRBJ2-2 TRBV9 CASRDSGGAGELFF
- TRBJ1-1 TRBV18 CASSSLDSVRNTEAFF
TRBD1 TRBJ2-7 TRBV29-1 CSATSTGTEYF
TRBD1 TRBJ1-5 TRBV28 CASSPGTGTQPQHF
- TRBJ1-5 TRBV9 CASSVAVGGHQPQHF
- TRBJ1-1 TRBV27 CASSLSRRGGVAEAFF
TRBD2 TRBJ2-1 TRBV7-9 CASSLSRGRVDEQFF
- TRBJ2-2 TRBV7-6 CASSPQGGGRSNTGELIF
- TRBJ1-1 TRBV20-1 CSARVGGPNLNTEAFF
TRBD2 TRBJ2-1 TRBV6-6 CASSYATPASGGFDNEQFF
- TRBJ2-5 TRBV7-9 CASSFTVIWETQYF
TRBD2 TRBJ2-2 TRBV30 CAWSSLAGAPGGELFF
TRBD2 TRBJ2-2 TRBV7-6 CASSSGLAGPPGRNTGELFF
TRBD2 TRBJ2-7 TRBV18 CASSPSGRPNHEQYF
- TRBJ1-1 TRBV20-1 CSARVRGLGTEAFF
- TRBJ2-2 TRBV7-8 CASSLRGDNTGELFF
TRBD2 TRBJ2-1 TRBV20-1 CSARDPYRGGPSNEQFF
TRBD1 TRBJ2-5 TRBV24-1 CATSDLGGQGTAETQYF
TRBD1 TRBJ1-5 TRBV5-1 CASSLGTGEVGDQPQHF
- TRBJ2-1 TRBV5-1 CASSLQRDFEQFF
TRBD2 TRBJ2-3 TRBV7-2 CASSFAMAGGGADTQYF
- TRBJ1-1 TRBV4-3 CASSQDSLFDRSNTEAFF
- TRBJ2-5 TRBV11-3 CASSFSFGGQETQYF
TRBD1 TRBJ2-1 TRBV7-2 CASSARTGQHNEQFF
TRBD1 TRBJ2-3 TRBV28 CASSFDRGDADTQYF
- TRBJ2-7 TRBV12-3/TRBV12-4 CASTSISYEQYF
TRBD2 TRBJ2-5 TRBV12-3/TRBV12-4 CASGRGTSGGWTQYF
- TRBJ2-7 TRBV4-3 CASSGEVMSNEQYF
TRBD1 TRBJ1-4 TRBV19 CASRGRAGTGNEKLFF
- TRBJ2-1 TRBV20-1 CSAGQGGYNEQFF
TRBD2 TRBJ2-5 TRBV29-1 CSVGGGYQETQYF
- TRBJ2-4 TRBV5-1 CASSLEGDIQYF
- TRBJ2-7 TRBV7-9 CASSLGDTYEQYF
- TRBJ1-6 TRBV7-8 CASSSEQGAYNSPLHF
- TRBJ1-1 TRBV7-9 CASSLADGNTEAFF
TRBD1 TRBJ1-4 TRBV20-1 CSAKRTGSAEKLFF
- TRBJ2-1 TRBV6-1 CASSETVYNEQFF
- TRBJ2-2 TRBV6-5 CASSYSYRHTGELFF
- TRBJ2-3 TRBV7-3 CASSILDRHSTDTQYF
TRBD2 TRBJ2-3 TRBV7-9 CASSSLPGLAGDTQYF
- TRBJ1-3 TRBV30 CAWSVHRSSSGNTIYF
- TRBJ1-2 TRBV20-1 CSARVQTNYGYTF
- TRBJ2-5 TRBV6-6 CASGYGRGQETQYF
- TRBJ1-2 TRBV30 CAWSNSAAGYTF